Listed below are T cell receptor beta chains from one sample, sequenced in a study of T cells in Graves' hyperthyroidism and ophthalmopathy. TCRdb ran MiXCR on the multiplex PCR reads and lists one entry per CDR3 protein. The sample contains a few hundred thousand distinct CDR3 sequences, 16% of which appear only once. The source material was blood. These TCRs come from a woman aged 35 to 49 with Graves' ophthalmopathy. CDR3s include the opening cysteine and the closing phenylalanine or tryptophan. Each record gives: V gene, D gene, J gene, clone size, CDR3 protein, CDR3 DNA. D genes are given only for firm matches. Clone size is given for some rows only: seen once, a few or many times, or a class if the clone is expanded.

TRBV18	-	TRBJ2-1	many	CASSPFQGYNEQFF	TGTGCCAGCTCACCATTCCAGGGTTACAATGAGCAGTTCTTC
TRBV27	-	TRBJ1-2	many	CASSLDRLYGYTF	TGTGCCAGCAGTTTAGACAGGCTCTATGGCTACACCTTC
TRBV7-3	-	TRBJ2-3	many	CASSLTSGSQTQYF	TGTGCCAGCAGCTTAACATCGGGCAGCCAAACGCAGTATTTT
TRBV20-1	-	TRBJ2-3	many	CSARDVEYKVIGTTDTQYF	TGCAGTGCTAGAGATGTCGAGTATAAAGTCATCGGGACCACAGATACGCAGTATTTT
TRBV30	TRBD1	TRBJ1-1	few	CAWSRGVDRGPRDTEAFF	TGTGCCTGGAGTCGCGGGGTGGACAGGGGGCCCCGGGATACTGAAGCTTTCTTT
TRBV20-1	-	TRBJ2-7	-	CSARDEASSYEQYF	TGCAGTGCTAGAGATGAAGCGAGCTCCTACGAGCAGTACTTC
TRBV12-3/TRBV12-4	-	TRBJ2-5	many	CASSLWAEETQYF	TGTGCCAGCAGTTTGTGGGCAGAAGAGACCCAGTACTTC
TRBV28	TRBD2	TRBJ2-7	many	CASKLAGGYYEQYF	TGTGCCAGCAAACTAGCGGGAGGTTACTACGAGCAGTACTTC
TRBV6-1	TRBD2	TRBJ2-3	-	CASTRGGLRDTQYF	TGTGCCAGCACCCGGGGGGGCCTGAGAGATACGCAGTATTTT
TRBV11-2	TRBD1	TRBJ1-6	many	CASSTDRHNSPLHF	TGTGCCAGCAGCACGGACAGGCATAATTCACCCCTCCACTTT
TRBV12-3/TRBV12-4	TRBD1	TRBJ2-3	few	CASSSGQGASTDTQYF	TGTGCCAGCAGTTCCGGACAGGGGGCTAGCACAGATACGCAGTATTTT
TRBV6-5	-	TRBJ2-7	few	CASSYSATDSYEQYF	TGTGCCAGCAGTTACTCGGCGACGGATTCCTACGAGCAGTACTTC
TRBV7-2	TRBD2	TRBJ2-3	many	CASSLVAGGRTDTQYF	TGTGCCAGCAGCTTAGTCGCGGGGGGTCGCACAGATACGCAGTATTTT
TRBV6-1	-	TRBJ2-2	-	CASSEDNYLFRNTGELFF	TGTGCCAGCAGTGAAGATAACTACTTATTTAGGAACACCGGGGAGCTGTTTTTT
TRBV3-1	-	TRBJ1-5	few	CASSQGPGGNQPQHF	TGTGCCAGCAGCCAAGGCCCAGGGGGCAATCAGCCCCAGCATTTT
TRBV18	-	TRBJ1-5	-	CASSPSKGNQPQHF	TGTGCCAGCTCACCAAGTAAAGGCAATCAGCCCCAGCATTTT
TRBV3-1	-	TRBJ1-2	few	CASSREGGQGGYTF	TGTGCCAGCAGCCGCGAAGGGGGGCAGGGCGGCTACACCTTC
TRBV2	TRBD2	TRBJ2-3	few	CASRTTSGGGNTQYF	TGTGCCAGCAGGACGACTAGCGGGGGCGGAAATACGCAGTATTTT
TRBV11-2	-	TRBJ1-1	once	CASSLRGATEAFF	TGTGCCAGCAGCCTTAGGGGGGCAACTGAAGCTTTCTTT
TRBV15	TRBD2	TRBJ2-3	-	CATSRSGSETDTQYF	TGTGCCACCAGCCGAAGCGGGAGTGAAACAGATACGCAGTATTTT